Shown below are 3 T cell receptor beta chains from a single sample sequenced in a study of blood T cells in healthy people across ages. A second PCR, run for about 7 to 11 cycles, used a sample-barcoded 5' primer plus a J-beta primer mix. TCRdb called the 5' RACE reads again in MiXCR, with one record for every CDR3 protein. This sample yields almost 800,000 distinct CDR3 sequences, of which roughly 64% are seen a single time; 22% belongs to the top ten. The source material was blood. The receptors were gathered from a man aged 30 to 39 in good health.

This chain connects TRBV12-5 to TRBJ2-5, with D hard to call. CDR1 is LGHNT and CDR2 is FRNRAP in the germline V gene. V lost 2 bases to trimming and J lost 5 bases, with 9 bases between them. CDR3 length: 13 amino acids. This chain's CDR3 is CASGLTFRETQYF. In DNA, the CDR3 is TGTGCTAGTGGTTTGACGTTTCGGGAGACCCAGTACTTC.

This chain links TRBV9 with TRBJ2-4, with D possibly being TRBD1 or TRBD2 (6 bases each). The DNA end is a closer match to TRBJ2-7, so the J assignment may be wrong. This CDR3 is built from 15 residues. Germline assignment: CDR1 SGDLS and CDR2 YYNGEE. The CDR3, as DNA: TGTGCCAGCAGCATAGGAGGGGGGCCTCTTGACGAGCAGTACTTC. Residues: CASSIGGGPLDEQYF.

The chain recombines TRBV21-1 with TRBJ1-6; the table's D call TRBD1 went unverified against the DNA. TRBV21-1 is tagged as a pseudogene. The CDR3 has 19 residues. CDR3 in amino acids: CASSRGTGYPGSYNSPLHF. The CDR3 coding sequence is TGTGCCAGCAGCCGTGGGACAGGGTATCCTGGCTCCTATAATTCACCCCTCCACTTT.